This TCR beta chain was recorded in a study of tumor-infiltrating lymphocytes in primary liver carcinoma. Study-level background: The study enrolled male and female patients aged 30 to 69 years. Tumor lesions were T1-T3 N0M0 and spanned roughly 4 to 11 cm.

Co-extracting RNA and DNA was done with about 17-30 mg of unsorted bulk tissue as input. Samples were taken from five separate regions (per tumor). The J segment lost 8 bases and the V segment lost 6 bases, leaving 7 bases of the junction unmatched. Germline CDR1 reads SGHAT; CDR2 reads FQNNGV. The CDR3 loop spans 14 amino acids. A primer in the constant region served to generate TCR beta cDNA from about 480 ng of total RNA. Library construction for TCR beta comprised three nested multiplex PCR rounds performed with slightly modified ARM-PCR. The opening two PCR rounds, around 10 cycles each, paired TRBV1-TRBV30 forward primers with a C-beta reverse primer. In TCRdb, the multiplex PCR reads were re-called with MiXCR into one record per CDR3 protein. The sample records about 84,000 distinct CDR3 sequences, roughly 72% being singletons. As regards this clonotype: Its matching antigen is unknown.

Study-level points and caveats: Only about 7-24% of top clones showed up in all five tumor regions.

The sequenced material came from liver tumor tissue from sampling region 1. The subset denotes: tumor region T1, superior pole. This clonotype originated in a man aged 40-55 years with primary liver carcinoma and hepatitis B virus infection. This chain connects TRBV11-2 to TRBJ2-2; 9 nucleotides align to TRBD1. The CDR3 region has the DNA TGTGCCAGCAGACCCGGGACAGGGACAGGGGAGCTGTTTTTT. Translation: CASRPGTGTGELFF.